This TCR beta chain was recovered during a study of T-cell reconstitution after alpha-beta-depleted transplantation in children. CDR3 length: 13 residues. Germline V gene data show CDR1 as MNHEY and CDR2 as SVGEGT. The V and J ends lost 8 bases and 4 bases respectively, with 14 bases between them. This clonotype was found many times. Library preparation (for TCRbeta) was performed with unique molecular identifiers. Using its own MiXCR run on the PCR reads, TCRdb lists one record per CDR3 protein. The sample records about 240,000 distinct CDR3 sequences, 12% being singletons. The clonotype originates from a human donor who donated a stem cell graft to a child with acute lymphoblastic leukemia. The sequenced sample was PBMCs from the stem cell graft donor, obtained from the stem cell graft. V and J are TRBV6-2 or TRBV6-3 and TRBJ1-1; D call uncertain. The CDR3 loop is CASCLIWSTEAFF. DNA of the CDR3: TGTGCCAGCTGCCTGATCTGGAGCACTGAAGCTTTCTTT.